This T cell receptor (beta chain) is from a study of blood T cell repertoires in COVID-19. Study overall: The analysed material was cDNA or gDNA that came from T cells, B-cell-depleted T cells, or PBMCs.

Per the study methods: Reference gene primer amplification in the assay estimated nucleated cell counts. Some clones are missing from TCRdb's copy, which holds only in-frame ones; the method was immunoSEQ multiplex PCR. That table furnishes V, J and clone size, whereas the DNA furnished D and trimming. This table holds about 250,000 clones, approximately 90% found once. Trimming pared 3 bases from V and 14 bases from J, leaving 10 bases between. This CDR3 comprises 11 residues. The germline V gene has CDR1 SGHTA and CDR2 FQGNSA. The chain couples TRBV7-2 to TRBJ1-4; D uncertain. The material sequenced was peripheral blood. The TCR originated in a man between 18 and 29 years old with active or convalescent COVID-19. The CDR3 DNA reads TGTGCCAGCAGCTTCGAGGAGGTGCTGTTTTTT. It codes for CASSFEEVLFF.